Shown below are 5 T cell receptor beta chains from a single sample sequenced in a study of blood T cell repertoires in COVID-19. TCRdb's copy holds only in-frame clones and misses some; the assay was immunoSEQ multiplex PCR. The sample includes about 36,000 clones, 87% seen only once; the top ten take roughly a fifth. The sample consisted of peripheral blood. These TCRs come from a man between 60 and 70 years old with acute or convalescent COVID-19.

The CDR3 spells CASTLAVNTGELFF. CDR3 nucleotides: TGTGCCAGTACCCTAGCGGTAAACACCGGGGAGCTGTTTTTT. This chain uses TRBV19 with TRBJ2-2; 7 nucleotides align to TRBD2. This CDR3 has 14 amino acids. Germline V gives CDR1 LNHDA, CDR2 SQIVND (reference sequence). The V segment lost 7 bases and the J segment 2 bases; nucleotides outside the gene matches: 4. The full variable domain, completed using reference TRBV19 and TRBJ2-2, is DGGITQSPKYLFRKEGQNVTLSCEQNLNHDAMYWYRQDPGQGLRLIYYSQIVNDFQKGDIAEGYSVSREKKESFPLTVTSAQKNPTAFYLCASTLAVNTGELFFGEGSRLTVL.

The gene calls are TRBV10-3 and TRBJ2-3; tentative D call: TRBD2 (7 bases). Germline lookup yields CDR1 ENHRY and CDR2 SYGVKD. V was shortened by 8 bases and J by 0 bases, with 12 bases between the two germline ends. The CDR3 consists of 14 residues. This chain's CDR3 is CAIRGAFSTDTQYF. CDR3 in DNA: TGTGCCATCCGGGGGGCGTTTAGCACAGATACGCAGTATTTT.

The chain couples TRBV27 to TRBJ1-1; D gene uncertain. CDR1 and CDR2 from the germline V gene are MNHEY and SMNVEV (reference sequence). Between the trimmed V and J ends, which lost 3 bases and 6 bases, there was a span of 14 bases. This CDR3 has 14 residues. As DNA, the CDR3 is TGTGCCAGCAGTTTGGCGGCAGTCAGCTCTGAAGCTTTCTTT. Translating it yields CASSLAAVSSEAFF.

To note about this clone: Lacking the conserved final phenylalanine or tryptophan, this CDR3 likely reflects a read error. The DNA is omitted, as the CDR3 cannot be located on it reliably, and the CDR3 follows TCRdb's listing. The V call is TRBV20-1, the J call TRBJ1-6; the table's D call, TRBD1, was not checked against the DNA. Germline-derived CDR1 and CDR2 are DFQATT and SNEGSKA (reference sequence). Both ends counted, the CDR3 spans 9 residues. The CDR3 spells CSASLTGTM.

V gene TRBV4-1 combines with J gene TRBJ2-5; D is possibly TRBD2 (5 bases). The CDR3 has 11 amino acids. V was pared by 6 bases and J by 4 bases, with 6 bases between. Germline V lookup: CDR1 MGHRA, CDR2 YSYEKL. The CDR3 DNA reads TGCGCCAGCAGGGACTTAGAGACCCAGTACTTC. It codes for CASRDLETQYF.